This T cell receptor (beta chain) stems from a study of T cell responses to AZD1222 COVID-19 vaccine. Study conclusions and caveats: Every sample of the repertoires postdated the peak T cell response.

Sequencing was performed with immunoSEQ multiplex PCR; in TCRdb, only in-frame clones are kept and a portion is missing. This sample carries roughly 150,000 clones, approximately 92% of them seen once, and the ten largest clones take around 2.3%. Comments on this clone: Antigen unknown.

After removal of 7 bases from V and 3 bases from J, the junction contained 3 bases not matched to a gene. The CDR3 runs 14 residues. Germline V gene lookup returns CDR1 MNHNY and CDR2 SVGAGI (reference sequence). The receptor comes from an adult in good health. Sequencing was performed on peripheral blood, taken on day 0 of AZD1222 vaccination. The chain joins TRBV6-6 to TRBJ2-4; TRBD2 matches at 10 bases. CDR3 amino acids: CASKASGSKNIQYF. As DNA, the CDR3 is TGTGCCAGCAAGGCTAGCGGGAGCAAAAACATTCAGTACTTC.